Sequencing of this T cell receptor (beta chain) was carried out in a study of cytomegalovirus exposure and HLA in healthy donors. The PCR ran on 60 Vbeta and 13 Jbeta primers. Assay: immunoSEQ multiplex PCR; the TCRdb copy retains only in-frame clones and omits some. The table lists more than 70,000 clones, approximately 80% of them singletons, with approximately 5.6% in the top ten. As regards this clone: Its specificity is not known.

General study points: A later analysis reportedly identified an Asian-associated ancestry cluster as carrying fewer N-insertions than the approximately 640-donor mean.

The germline V gene has CDR1 MDHEN and CDR2 SYDVKM. V was pared by 9 bases and J by 3 bases, with 17 bases between. The CDR3 is 15 residues long. The gene calls are TRBV28 and TRBJ2-2, with D possibly matching TRBD2 (5 bases). Sequencing used PBMCs. This sequence was found in a man aged 25 to 40 in good health and CMV-seropositive. CDR3 protein: CASTLHGSYTGELFF. As DNA, the CDR3 is TGTGCCAGTACACTTCATGGGAGTTACACCGGGGAGCTGTTTTTT.